The 4 T cell receptor beta chains given below trace back to one sample, sequenced in a study of blood T cell repertoires in COVID-19. Libraries were prepared by immunoSEQ multiplex PCR; TCRdb keeps only in-frame clonotypes and omits some of them. The sample includes roughly 290,000 clones, roughly 89% of them seen just once. Sequencing was done on a sample of PBMCs or T cells enriched from blood (not recorded which). The receptors stem from a woman aged 40 to 49 who had recovered from COVID-19.

The chain combines TRBV9 with TRBJ2-2; possible D gene TRBD2, 7 bases. Germline lookup yields CDR1 SGDLS and CDR2 YYNGEE. The CDR3 runs to 15 residues. The ends were cut back, 2 bases at V and 3 bases at J, with 11 bases in the middle. The CDR3 DNA reads TGTGCCAGCAGCGTTAGGGGGAGGGACACCGGGGAGCTGTTTTTT. This encodes CASSVRGRDTGELFF.

The chain uses TRBV5-1 and TRBJ2-2; TRBD1 agrees at 12 bases. This CDR3 comprises 17 residues. The ends lost 4 bases at V and 4 bases at J; junction bases unmatched: 8. Germline loops: CDR1 SGHRS, CDR2 YFSETQ. The CDR3 is CASSRDRGLGSTGELFF. Written as DNA, the CDR3 is TGCGCCAGCAGCCGGGACAGGGGGCTTGGGAGCACCGGGGAGCTGTTTTTT.

This chain links TRBV7-8 with TRBJ2-7; perhaps TRBD2 as D (5 bases). The CDR3 totals 18 residues. Looked up from germline, CDR1 is SGHVS and CDR2 is FQNEAQ. Trimming shortened V by 1 base and J by 3 bases, and 22 bases separated the two germline ends. The chain's CDR3 is CASSLESEVAGTGYEQYF. CDR3 sequence (DNA): TGTGCCAGCAGCTTAGAATCCGAGGTCGCGGGTACTGGCTACGAGCAGTACTTC.

This chain uses TRBV4-1 with TRBJ2-5; D may be TRBD2 (7 bases). The CDR3 contains 16 residues. The germline CDR1 and CDR2 sequences are MGHRA and YSYEKL. Trimming left V 1 base short and J 2 bases short, with 14 bases between. CDR3 coding DNA: TGCGCCAGCAGCCAAGTGGCGGGGGCCCCACAAGAGACCCAGTACTTC. Amino acids: CASSQVAGAPQETQYF.